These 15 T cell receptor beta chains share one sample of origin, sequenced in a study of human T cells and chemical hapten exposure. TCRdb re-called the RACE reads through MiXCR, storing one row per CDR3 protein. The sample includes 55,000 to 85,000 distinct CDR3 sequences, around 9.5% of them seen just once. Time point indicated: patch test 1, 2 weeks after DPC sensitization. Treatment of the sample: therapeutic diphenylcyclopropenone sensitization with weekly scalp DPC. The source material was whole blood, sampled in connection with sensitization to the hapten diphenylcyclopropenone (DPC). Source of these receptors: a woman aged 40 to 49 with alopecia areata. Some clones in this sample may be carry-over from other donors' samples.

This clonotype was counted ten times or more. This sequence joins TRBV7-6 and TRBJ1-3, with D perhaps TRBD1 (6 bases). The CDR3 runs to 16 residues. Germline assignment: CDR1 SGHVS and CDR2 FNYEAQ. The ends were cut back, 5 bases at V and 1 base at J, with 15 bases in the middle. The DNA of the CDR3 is TGTGCCAGCAGCAAATCCCAGACAGGTTCTGGAAACACCATATATTTT. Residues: CASSKSQTGSGNTIYF.

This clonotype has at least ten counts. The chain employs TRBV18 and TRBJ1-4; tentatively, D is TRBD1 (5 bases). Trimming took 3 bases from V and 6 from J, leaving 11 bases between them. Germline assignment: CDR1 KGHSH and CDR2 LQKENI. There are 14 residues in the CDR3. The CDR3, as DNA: TGTGCCAGCTCACCTCAGGGAGGGGATGAAAAACTGTTTTTT. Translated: CASSPQGGDEKLFF.

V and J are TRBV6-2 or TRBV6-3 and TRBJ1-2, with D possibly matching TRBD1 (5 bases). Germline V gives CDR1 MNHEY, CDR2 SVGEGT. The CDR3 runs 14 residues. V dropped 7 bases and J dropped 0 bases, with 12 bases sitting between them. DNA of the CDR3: TGTGCCAGCACCTTCCAGGGAGCTAACTATGGCTACACCTTC. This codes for CASTFQGANYGYTF.

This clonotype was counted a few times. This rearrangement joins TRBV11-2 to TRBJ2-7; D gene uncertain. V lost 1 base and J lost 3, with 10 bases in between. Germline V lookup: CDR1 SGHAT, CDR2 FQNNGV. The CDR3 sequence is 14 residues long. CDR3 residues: CASSLGVADYEQYF. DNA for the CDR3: TGTGCCAGCAGCTTAGGAGTAGCCGACTACGAGCAGTACTTC.

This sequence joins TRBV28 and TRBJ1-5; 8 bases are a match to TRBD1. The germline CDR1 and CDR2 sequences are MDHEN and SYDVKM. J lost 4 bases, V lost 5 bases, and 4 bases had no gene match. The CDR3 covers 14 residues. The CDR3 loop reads CASSQGARNQPQHF. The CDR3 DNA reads TGTGCCAGCAGTCAGGGGGCGCGAAATCAGCCCCAGCATTTT.

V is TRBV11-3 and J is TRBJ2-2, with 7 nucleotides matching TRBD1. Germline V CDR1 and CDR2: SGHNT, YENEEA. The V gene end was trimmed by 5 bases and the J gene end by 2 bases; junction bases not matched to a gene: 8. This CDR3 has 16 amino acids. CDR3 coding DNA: TGTGCCAGCAGCAAAACCGGGACAGCTAACACCGGGGAGCTGTTTTTT. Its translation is CASSKTGTANTGELFF.

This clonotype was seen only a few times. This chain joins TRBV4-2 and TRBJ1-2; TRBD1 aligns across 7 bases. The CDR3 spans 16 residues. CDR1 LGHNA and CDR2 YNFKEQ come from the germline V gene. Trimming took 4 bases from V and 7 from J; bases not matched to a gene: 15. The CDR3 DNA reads TGTGCCAGCAGCCCAATGACAGGGACGGGTTTAAGTGGCTACACCTTC. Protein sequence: CASSPMTGTGLSGYTF.

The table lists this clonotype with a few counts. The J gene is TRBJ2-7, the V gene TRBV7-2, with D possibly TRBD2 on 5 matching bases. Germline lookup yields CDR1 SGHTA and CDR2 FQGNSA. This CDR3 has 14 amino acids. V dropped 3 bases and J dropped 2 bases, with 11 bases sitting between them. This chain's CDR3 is CASSFNGLTYEQYF. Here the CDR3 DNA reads TGTGCCAGCAGCTTCAACGGACTTACCTACGAGCAGTACTTC.

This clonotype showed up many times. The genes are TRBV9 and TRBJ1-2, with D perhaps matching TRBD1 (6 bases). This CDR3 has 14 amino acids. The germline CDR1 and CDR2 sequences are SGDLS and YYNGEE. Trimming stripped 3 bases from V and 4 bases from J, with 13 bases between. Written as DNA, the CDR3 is TGTGCCAGCAGCGCTGGGGGCCGGGGCTATGGCTACACCTTC. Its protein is CASSAGGRGYGYTF.

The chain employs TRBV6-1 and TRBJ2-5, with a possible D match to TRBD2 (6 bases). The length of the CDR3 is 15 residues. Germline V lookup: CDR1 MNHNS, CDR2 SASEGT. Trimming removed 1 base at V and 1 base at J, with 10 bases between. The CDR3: CASSEVGGGQETQYF. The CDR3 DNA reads TGTGCCAGCAGTGAAGTGGGAGGTGGCCAAGAGACCCAGTACTTC.

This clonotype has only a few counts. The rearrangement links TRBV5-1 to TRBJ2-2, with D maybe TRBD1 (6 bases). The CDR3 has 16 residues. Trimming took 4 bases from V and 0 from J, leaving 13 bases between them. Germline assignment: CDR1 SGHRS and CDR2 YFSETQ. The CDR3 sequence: CASSSTGTTNTGELFF. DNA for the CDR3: TGCGCCAGCAGCAGTACAGGGACGACGAACACCGGGGAGCTGTTTTTT.

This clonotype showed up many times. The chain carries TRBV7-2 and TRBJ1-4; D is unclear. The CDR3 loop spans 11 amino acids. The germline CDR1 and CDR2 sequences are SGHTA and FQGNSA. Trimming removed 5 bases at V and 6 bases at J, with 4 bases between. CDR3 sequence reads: CASSSYEKLFF. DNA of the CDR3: TGTGCCAGCAGCAGCTATGAAAAACTGTTTTTT.

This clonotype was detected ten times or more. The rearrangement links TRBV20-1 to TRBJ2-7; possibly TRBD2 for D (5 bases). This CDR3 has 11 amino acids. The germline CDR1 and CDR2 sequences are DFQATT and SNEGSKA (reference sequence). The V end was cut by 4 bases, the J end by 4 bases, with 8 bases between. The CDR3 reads CSAIRGYEQYF. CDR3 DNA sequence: TGCAGTGCTATCCGGGGATACGAGCAGTACTTC.

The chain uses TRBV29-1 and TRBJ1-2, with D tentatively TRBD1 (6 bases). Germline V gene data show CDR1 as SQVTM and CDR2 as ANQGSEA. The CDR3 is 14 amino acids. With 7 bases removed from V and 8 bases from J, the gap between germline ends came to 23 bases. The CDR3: CSAARDTGSSGYTF. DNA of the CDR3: TGCAGCGCCGCACGGGACACTGGTTCTAGCGGCTACACCTTC.

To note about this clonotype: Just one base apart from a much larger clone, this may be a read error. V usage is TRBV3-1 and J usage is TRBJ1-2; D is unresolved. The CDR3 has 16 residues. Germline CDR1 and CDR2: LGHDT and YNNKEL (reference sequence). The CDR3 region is CAGSQDLSEINYGYTF. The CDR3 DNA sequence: TGTGCCGGCAGCCAAGATCTTTCGGAGATTAACTATGGCTACACCTTC.